A single TCR beta chain is shown here with its context. V trimming: 5 bases; J trimming: 2 bases; junction bases outside the gene matches: 4. From germline, CDR1 is MNHEY and CDR2 SMNVEV (reference sequence). CDR3 length: 14 amino acids. Profiled with immunoSEQ multiplex PCR; TCRdb holds only in-frame clones, not every one. Of 200,000 or so clones in the sample, around four fifths were seen once. The record originates from a study of blood T cell repertoires in COVID-19. The material sequenced was peripheral blood. The clonotype comes from a man in his 60s with COVID-19, enrolled during active disease. This chain joins TRBV27 and TRBJ1-2; the match to TRBD1 covers 8 bases. CDR3 DNA sequence: TGTGCCAGCAGTAGGACAGGGTACAACTATGGCTACACCTTC. It codes for CASSRTGYNYGYTF.